The rows below give T cell receptor beta chains drawn from one sample of a study of T-cell reconstitution after alpha-beta-depleted transplantation in children. TCRdb analysed the PCR reads with MiXCR anew, one entry per CDR3 protein. The sample lists 500,000 or so distinct CDR3 sequences, approximately 10% occurring once. Source: PBMCs, mostly from graft donor cells, taken 180 days after TCRalphabeta/CD19-depleted stem cell transplant. Source of these receptors: a female patient aged 2-10 years who had a stem cell transplant for aplastic anemia, so the T cells may come from the graft donor. Both conserved end residues are part of each CDR3.

TRBV20-1	TRBJ2-1	CSASSGTGGSYNEQFF
TRBV7-3	TRBJ1-2	CASSLNRGGFGYGYTF
TRBV7-9	TRBJ1-2	CASSLGTGQALFYTF
TRBV14	TRBJ2-4	CASSRGIQNIQYF
TRBV5-5	TRBJ2-6	CASSPWGGSGANVLTF
TRBV4-3	TRBJ2-3	CASSHQTSGGTDTQYF
TRBV20-1	TRBJ2-1	CSARNTNLRLHNEQFF
TRBV4-3	TRBJ2-2	CASSHLDIANTGELFF
TRBV13	TRBJ1-2	CASSLVITGRYGYTF
TRBV24-1	TRBJ1-1	CATSAQGGTEAFF
TRBV7-6	TRBJ1-3	CASSLDLPDTIYF
TRBV7-9	TRBJ1-1	CASTLYRQMNTEAFF
TRBV28	TRBJ2-5	CASSLKEMWTSEETQYF
TRBV12-5	TRBJ1-2	CASGGPRGGYTF
TRBV9	TRBJ2-5	CASSVDSFQETQYF
TRBV27	TRBJ2-7	CASSLASGVYEQYF
TRBV7-2	TRBJ1-4	CASSLVGGSGEKLFF
TRBV11-2	TRBJ1-5	CASSRRSLDSNQPQHF
TRBV4-2	TRBJ2-2	CASSQEVLAGNTGELFF
TRBV12-3/TRBV12-4	TRBJ1-6	CASTTGQGNSPLHF
TRBV10-3	TRBJ2-3	CAISPGSSTDTQYF
TRBV28	TRBJ1-1	CASSLSSSGTEAFF
TRBV15	TRBJ2-4	CATSGAQLAKNIQYF
TRBV28	TRBJ2-5	CASSFSRGRKETQYF
TRBV10-3	TRBJ2-1	CAVTGTSALPYNEQFF
TRBV4-3	TRBJ2-1	CASSHLLAGGSYNEQFF
TRBV19	TRBJ2-2	CATGQTNTGELFF
TRBV12-3/TRBV12-4	TRBJ2-5	CASSLVWTGSGETQYF
TRBV7-2	TRBJ1-2	CASSLDSDSSGYTF
TRBV10-3	TRBJ2-3	CAISGTHQGDTQYF
TRBV12-3/TRBV12-4	TRBJ1-1	CASSTTGITEAFF
TRBV29-1	TRBJ2-4	CSVQGRLRAKNIQYF
TRBV7-6	TRBJ2-2	CASRSGFGGTGELFF
TRBV12-3/TRBV12-4	TRBJ2-1	CASSPRRPAGYNEQFF
TRBV28	TRBJ2-3	CASSTDPGTSGIPTDTQYF
TRBV27	TRBJ2-1	CASSLYRGKNEQFF
TRBV20-1	TRBJ2-1	CSARPSGMDEQFF
TRBV7-2	TRBJ2-3	CASSLSLGDTQYF
TRBV5-1	TRBJ2-3	CASSLGLAGDRDTQYF
TRBV12-3/TRBV12-4	TRBJ2-2	CASSHHPGTGNTGELFF
TRBV9	TRBJ2-5	CASSRSGREQETQYF
TRBV29-1	TRBJ2-3	CSEQAGGPGDTQYF
TRBV4-3	TRBJ1-6	CASSQTGSHNSPLHF
TRBV27	TRBJ2-7	CASRQGEVYEQYF
TRBV7-2	TRBJ2-3	CASSHGAWGLRTDTQYF
TRBV9	TRBJ2-1	CASSSGGSGSHPYNEQFF
TRBV28	TRBJ2-7	CASNGVGRGYEQYF
TRBV20-1	TRBJ1-3	CSARADDSETAGGNTIYF
TRBV4-3	TRBJ2-5	CASSRLREAGETQYF
TRBV7-3	TRBJ2-1	CASSSNPHLSYNEQFF
TRBV7-2	TRBJ2-7	CASNPSGGAPFHEQHF
TRBV6-5	TRBJ2-3	CASSYSPGSDTQYF
TRBV28	TRBJ2-7	CASSFAGRNEQYF
TRBV20-1	TRBJ1-2	CSARSRGSDYGYTF
TRBV20-1	TRBJ1-1	CSAKDRWNTEAFF
TRBV14	TRBJ2-3	CASRWTNDTDTQYF
TRBV27	TRBJ1-1	CASSFLGSTEAFF
TRBV12-3/TRBV12-4	TRBJ2-1	CASSSTPGLAANEQFF
TRBV3-1	TRBJ2-3	CASSTNTDTQYF